Shown below are 2 T cell receptor beta chains from a single sample sequenced in a study of T cells in localized non-small cell lung cancer. Repertoires were generated with immunoSEQ multiplex PCR, while TCRdb's copy carries only in-frame clones and drops some. The sample has 70,000 to 95,000 clones, just over 90% seen once. Sample: PBMCs, taken before any cancer treatment. The source is a woman aged 35 to 75 with stage II squamous cell lung carcinoma.

The chain links TRBV11-3 to TRBJ2-3, with 7 bases fitting TRBD1. Trimming cost V 5 bases and J 5 bases; bases outside gene matches: 10. From germline, CDR1 is SGHNT and CDR2 YENEEA. CDR3 length: 15 residues. In DNA form, the CDR3 reads TGTGCCAGCAGCCCGCGACAGGGACGGGGAGATACGCAGTATTTT. It yields the protein CASSPRQGRGDTQYF.

This clone was seen more than once but under ten times. This specimen includes other DNA sequences encoding the same CDR3. The rearrangement links TRBV27 to TRBJ1-2; 7 nucleotides line up with TRBD1. The CDR3 extends over 14 amino acids. V shed 2 bases and J 2 bases; nucleotides not matched to a gene: 2. Per the germline V gene, CDR1 is MNHEY and CDR2 is SMNVEV (reference sequence). The DNA of the CDR3 is TGTGCCAGCAGTTTACAGGGGGGGAACTATGGCTACACCTTC. Protein sequence: CASSLQGGNYGYTF.